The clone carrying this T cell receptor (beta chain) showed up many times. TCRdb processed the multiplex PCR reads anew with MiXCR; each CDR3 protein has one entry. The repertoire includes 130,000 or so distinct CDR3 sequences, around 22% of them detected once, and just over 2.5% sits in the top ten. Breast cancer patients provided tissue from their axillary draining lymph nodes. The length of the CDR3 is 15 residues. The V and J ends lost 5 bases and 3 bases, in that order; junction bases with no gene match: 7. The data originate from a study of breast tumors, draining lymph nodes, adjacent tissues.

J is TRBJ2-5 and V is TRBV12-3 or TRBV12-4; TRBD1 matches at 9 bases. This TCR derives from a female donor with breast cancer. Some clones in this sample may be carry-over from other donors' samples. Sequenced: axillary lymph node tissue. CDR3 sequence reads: CASSPGTGFEETQYF. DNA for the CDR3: TGTGCCAGCAGTCCCGGGACAGGGTTCGAAGAGACCCAGTACTTC.